This T cell receptor (beta chain) was sequenced for a study of OX40 agonist ivuxolimab in advanced cancers. Assay: immunoSEQ multiplex PCR; the TCRdb copy retains only in-frame clones and omits some. The sample carries 13,000 or so clones, roughly two thirds recorded once. V was shortened by 5 bases and J by 3 bases, with 11 bases between the two germline ends. CDR3 size: 14 residues. CDR1 is MNHEY, CDR2 SVGAGI, per germline. As to this clone: Its matching antigen is unknown.

Whole-study results and caveats: Patients with a partial response at 0.1-3.0 mg/kg had among the lowest clonal expansion.

The chain couples TRBV6-5 to TRBJ1-5; D is possibly TRBD1 (5 bases). The sequence was obtained from an adult with an advanced solid tumor such as melanoma, head and neck, liver or kidney cancer. Specimen: CD4+ or CD8+ T cells sorted from blood, collected in a trial of the OX40 agonist ivuxolimab. This chain's CDR3 is CASSRDGYNQPQHF. In DNA form, the CDR3 reads TGTGCCAGCAGTCGGGACGGATACAATCAGCCCCAGCATTTT.